The 8 T cell receptor beta chains below were found in one sample sequenced in a study of blood T cell repertoires in COVID-19. Produced via immunoSEQ multiplex PCR; TCRdb's table is partial and in-frame only. The sample shows under 250,000 clones, more than 70% of them seen only once. Sequencing input: peripheral blood. These receptors came from a man aged 35 to 55 with active or convalescent COVID-19.

This sequence joins TRBV9 and TRBJ2-2, with D possibly being TRBD1 (6 bases). Trimming pared 0 bases from V and 4 bases from J, leaving 13 bases between. Germline-derived CDR1 and CDR2 are SGDLS and YYNGEE. CDR3 length: 16 amino acids. The CDR3 reads CASSVGWGHITGELFF. For the CDR3, the DNA is TGTGCCAGCAGCGTAGGTTGGGGACATATCACCGGGGAGCTGTTTTTT.

V and J are TRBV4-1 and TRBJ1-4; D not certain. The CDR3 has 16 residues. Germline assignment: CDR1 MGHRA and CDR2 YSYEKL. The germline V and J ends were trimmed by 2 bases and 7 bases, with 17 bases remaining between them. DNA for the CDR3: TGCGCCAGCAGCCAAACCGCTGGGCAGGTTTCTGAAAAACTGTTTTTT. As protein: CASSQTAGQVSEKLFF.

This chain uses TRBV10-3 with TRBJ1-2; 8 positions match TRBD1. Germline CDR1 ENHRY, CDR2 SYGVKD. The CDR3 runs 15 residues. Germline trimming cut 7 bases from V and 2 bases from J; bases unmatched to any gene: 9. For the CDR3, the DNA is TGTGCCATCACCGAGAGGACAGGGACAAACTATGGCTACACCTTC. Protein sequence: CAITERTGTNYGYTF.

The chain uses TRBV24-1 and TRBJ2-2; D not resolved. The V gene's germline CDR1 is KGHDR and CDR2 SFDVKD. V lost 9 bases and J 5 bases, leaving 12 bases between the germline ends. The CDR3 extends over 13 amino acids. The DNA for the CDR3 is TGTGCCACCGAGCAAAAGTTTACCGGGGAGCTGTTTTTT. The encoded protein is CATEQKFTGELFF.

The V call is TRBV20-1, the J call TRBJ2-7, with 8 bases lining up with TRBD1. The germline V gene encodes CDR1 DFQATT and CDR2 SNEGSKA (reference sequence). The CDR3 loop spans 12 amino acids. V dropped 3 bases and J dropped 5; count of bases not matched to a gene: 3. The CDR3 region has the DNA TGCAGTGCTAGTCAGGGGGCGAACGAGCAGTACTTC. It codes for CSASQGANEQYF.

The chain recombines TRBV7-9 with TRBJ1-1; 7 bases line up with TRBD1. Germline loops: CDR1 SEHNR, CDR2 FQNEAQ (reference sequence). V was pared by 3 bases and J by 1 base, with 2 bases of the junction left unmatched. This CDR3 spans 14 amino acids. CDR3 nucleotide sequence: TGTGCCAGCAGCTTGACAGGGCGGAACACTGAAGCTTTCTTT. It specifies CASSLTGRNTEAFF.

V is TRBV7-6 and J is TRBJ2-1; 9 nucleotides agree with TRBD2. The germline V gene encodes CDR1 SGHVS and CDR2 FNYEAQ. With 1 base clipped from V and 0 bases from J, the junction kept 1 base outside the gene matches. The CDR3 spans 16 residues. CDR3 sequence: CASSLETSGSYNEQFF. For the CDR3, the DNA is TGTGCCAGCAGCTTAGAGACTAGCGGCTCCTACAATGAGCAGTTCTTC.

A single count supports this clone. The chain links TRBV6-1 to TRBJ2-7; TRBD2 might be the D (6 bases). Trimming took off 3 bases at V and 5 bases at J, with 20 bases between the two ends. This CDR3 comprises 16 residues. The germline CDR1 and CDR2 sequences are MNHNS and SASEGT. For the CDR3, the DNA is TGTGCCAGCAGTGACCCCGGGGGAGTAGTCAGTAACGAGCAGTACTTC. This translates into CASSDPGGVVSNEQYF.